This TCR beta chain is from a study of T cells after yellow fever vaccination. The CDR3 consists of 12 residues. CDR1 and CDR2 from the germline V gene are MNHEY and SVGAGI. The V end was cut by 6 bases, the J end by 4 bases, with 9 bases between. TCRdb recomputed calls from the 5' RACE reads with MiXCR, one row per CDR3 protein. The sample holds 250,000 or so distinct CDR3 sequences, approximately 3.8% seen once. This clonotype was seen ten or more times. This clonotype originated in a man between 18 and 29 years old who received the YFV17D yellow fever vaccine. The chain carries TRBV6-5 and TRBJ1-1, with D hard to call. Source: PBMCs, taken 15 days after the yellow fever booster vaccination. CDR3 sequence: CASSRWGTEAFF. The DNA for the CDR3 is TGTGCCAGCAGCCGATGGGGCACTGAAGCTTTCTTT.